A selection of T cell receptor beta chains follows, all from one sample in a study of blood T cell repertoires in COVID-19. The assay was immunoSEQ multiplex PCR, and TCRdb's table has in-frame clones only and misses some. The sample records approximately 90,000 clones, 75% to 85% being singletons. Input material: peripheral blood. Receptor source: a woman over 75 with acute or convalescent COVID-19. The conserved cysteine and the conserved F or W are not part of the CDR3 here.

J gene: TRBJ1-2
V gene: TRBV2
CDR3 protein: ASTLARDYGYT

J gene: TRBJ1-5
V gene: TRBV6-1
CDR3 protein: ASSETPKQGNQPQH

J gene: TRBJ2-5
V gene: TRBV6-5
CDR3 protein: ASSSTGTSGQETQY

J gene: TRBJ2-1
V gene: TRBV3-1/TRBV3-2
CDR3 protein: ASSQYGTGMNEQF

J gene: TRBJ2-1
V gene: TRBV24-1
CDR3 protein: ATSDPHVGGDEQF

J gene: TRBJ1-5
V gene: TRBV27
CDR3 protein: ASSFRGYSNQPQH

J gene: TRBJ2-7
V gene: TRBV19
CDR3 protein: ASSSPGQGTYEQY

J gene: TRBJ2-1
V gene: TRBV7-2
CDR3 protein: ASSPRGTWGNEQF

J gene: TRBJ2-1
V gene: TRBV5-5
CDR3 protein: ASSLVWATHQDRTF

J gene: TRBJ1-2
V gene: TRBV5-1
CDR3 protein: ASSPGGVYGYT

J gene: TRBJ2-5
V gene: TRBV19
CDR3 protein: ASGSRGGGKQETQY

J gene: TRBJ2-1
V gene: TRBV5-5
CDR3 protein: ASSRTSGISYNEQF

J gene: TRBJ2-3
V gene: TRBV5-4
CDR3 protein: ASSLAGGRQDTQY

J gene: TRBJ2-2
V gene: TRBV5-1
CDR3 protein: ASSLEAGDSTGELF

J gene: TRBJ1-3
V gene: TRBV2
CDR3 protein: ASSQGSHTIY

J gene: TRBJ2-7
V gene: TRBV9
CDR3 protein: ASSVGLLRSYEQY

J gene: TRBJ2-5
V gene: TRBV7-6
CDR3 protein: ASSPGLNQETQY

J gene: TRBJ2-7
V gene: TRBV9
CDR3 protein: ASSFNREGSYEQY

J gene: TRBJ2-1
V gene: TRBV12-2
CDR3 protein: ASRLNGGRAGYNEQF

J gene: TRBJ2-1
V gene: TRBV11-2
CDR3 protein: ASSLVRSRSNEQF

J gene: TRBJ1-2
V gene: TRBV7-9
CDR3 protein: ASILDGQGLIYGYT

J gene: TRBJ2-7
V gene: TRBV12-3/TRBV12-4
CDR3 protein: ASRNRVLGEQY

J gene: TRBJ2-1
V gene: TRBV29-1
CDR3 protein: SVAGGLAGDNEQF

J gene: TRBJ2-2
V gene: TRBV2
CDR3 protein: ASIGSSGRFGELF

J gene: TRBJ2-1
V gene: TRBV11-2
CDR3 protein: ASSLPLAGGLEQF

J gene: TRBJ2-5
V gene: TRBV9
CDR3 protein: ASSPNSAFQETQY

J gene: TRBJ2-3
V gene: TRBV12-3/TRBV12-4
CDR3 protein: ASRRDTGTQY

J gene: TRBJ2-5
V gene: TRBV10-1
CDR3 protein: ASSESPGETQY

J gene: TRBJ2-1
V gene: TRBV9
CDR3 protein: ASSVDEYYNEQF

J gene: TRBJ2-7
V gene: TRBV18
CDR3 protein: ASSPLPDRDEQY

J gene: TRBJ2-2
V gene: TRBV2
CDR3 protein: ASSDVRSGTGELF

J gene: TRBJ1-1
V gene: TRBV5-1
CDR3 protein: ASSSQGYTEAF

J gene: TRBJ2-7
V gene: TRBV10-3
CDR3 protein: ASGLAGSSYEQY

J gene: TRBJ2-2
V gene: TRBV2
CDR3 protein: ASRRQGANTGELF

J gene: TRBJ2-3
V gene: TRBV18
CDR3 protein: ASSPLRTSGLTDTQY

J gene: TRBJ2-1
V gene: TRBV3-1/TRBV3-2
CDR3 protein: ASSQAATINEQF

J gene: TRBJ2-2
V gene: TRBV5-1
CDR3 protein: ASSWSSGSPNTGELF

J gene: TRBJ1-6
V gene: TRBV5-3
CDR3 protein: ASKMGGSPLH

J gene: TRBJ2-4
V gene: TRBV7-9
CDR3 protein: ASSLTSGLAKNIQY

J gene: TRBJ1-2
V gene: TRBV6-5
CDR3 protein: ASSQRQGKGGYT

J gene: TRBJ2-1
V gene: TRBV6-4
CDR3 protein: ASSVERGGLGEQF

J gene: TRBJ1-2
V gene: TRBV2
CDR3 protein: ASSQGNYGYT

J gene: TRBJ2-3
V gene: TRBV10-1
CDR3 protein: ASSGASGSTDTQY